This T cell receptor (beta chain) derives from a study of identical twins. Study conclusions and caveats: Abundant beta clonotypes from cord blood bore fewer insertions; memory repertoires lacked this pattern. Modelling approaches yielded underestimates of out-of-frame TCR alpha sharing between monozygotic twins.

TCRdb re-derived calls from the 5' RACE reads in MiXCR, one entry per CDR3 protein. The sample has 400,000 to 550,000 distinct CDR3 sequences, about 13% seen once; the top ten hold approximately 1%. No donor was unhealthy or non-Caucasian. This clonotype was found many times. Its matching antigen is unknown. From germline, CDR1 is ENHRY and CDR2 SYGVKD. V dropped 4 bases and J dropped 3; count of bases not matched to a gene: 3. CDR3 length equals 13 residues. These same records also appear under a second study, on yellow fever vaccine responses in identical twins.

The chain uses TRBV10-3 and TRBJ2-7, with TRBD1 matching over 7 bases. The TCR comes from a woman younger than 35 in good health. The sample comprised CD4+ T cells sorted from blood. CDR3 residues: CAISGDSDYEQYF. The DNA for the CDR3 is TGTGCCATCAGTGGGGACAGCGACTACGAGCAGTACTTC.